One and the same sample provided the 9 T cell receptor beta chains below, sequenced in a study of CD8 T cells in ankylosing spondylitis. TCRdb re-analysed the 5' RACE reads in MiXCR, keeping a single row per CDR3 protein. The sample has fewer than 350,000 distinct CDR3 sequences; 9.5% to 13% are singletons. What was sequenced was blood, either unsorted or a sorted T cell fraction (not recorded which). All receptors come from a female donor with ankylosing spondylitis or in good health (not recorded which).

This clonotype was detected ten times or more. An end of the junction does not agree with germline; a read error may underlie this. The chain uses TRBV12-3 or TRBV12-4 and TRBJ2-3, with 10 bases identical to TRBD2. The CDR3 is 15 residues long. The CDR3 reads CASSRTSGSTDTQYF. The CDR3 DNA is TGCGCCAGCAGTCGGACTAGCGGTAGCACAGATACGCAGTATTTT.

This clonotype showed up many times. The junction does not match germline at one end; this may be a read error. The V call is TRBV20-1, the J call TRBJ1-2, with 9 bases matching TRBD1. The CDR3 loop spans 12 amino acids. Germline V gene lookup returns CDR1 DFQATT and CDR2 SNEGSKA (reference sequence). This CDR3 is CSASGWSGQGLF. In nucleotides, the CDR3 is TGCAGTGCTAGCGGGTGGTCGGGACAGGGCTTGTTC.

This clonotype was counted many times. The chain joins TRBV4-3 to TRBJ2-1; D unresolved. V gave up 0 bases and J gave up 2 bases, with 11 bases separating them. This CDR3 is built from 16 residues. Germline V lookup: CDR1 LGHNA, CDR2 YSLEER. CDR3 nucleotide sequence: TGCGCCAGCAGCCAAGAGACCAACGGACCCTACAATGAGCAGTTCTTC. Translating it yields CASSQETNGPYNEQFF.

This clonotype showed up just a few times. The rearrangement joins TRBV19 to TRBJ1-1, with D possibly matching TRBD1 (6 bases). The CDR3 spans 15 residues. V lost 7 bases and J 1 base, leaving 16 bases between the germline ends. Germline values: CDR1 LNHDA, CDR2 SQIVND (reference sequence). The CDR3 loop is CASTWDTLENTEAFF. In nucleotides, the CDR3 is TGTGCCAGTACCTGGGACACCCTCGAGAACACTGAAGCTTTCTTT.

V gene TRBV4-2 combines with J gene TRBJ2-6; no clear D gene. Trimming took 3 bases from V and 0 from J, leaving 9 bases between them. Looked up from germline, CDR1 is LGHNA and CDR2 is YNFKEQ. The CDR3 runs 16 residues. CDR3 coding DNA: TGTGCCAGCAGCCATCCGGAGCTCTCTGGGGCCAACGTCCTGACTTTC. Protein product: CASSHPELSGANVLTF.

The rearrangement uses TRBV28 and TRBJ2-1; a possible D gene is TRBD2 (5 bases). Germline V gives CDR1 MDHEN, CDR2 SYDVKM. V lost 7 bases and J 9 bases, leaving 13 bases between the germline ends. CDR3 length: 12 residues. The CDR3: CASTEIGGEQFF. The CDR3 bases are TGTGCCAGCACCGAAATAGGAGGTGAGCAGTTCTTC. Looking up the rest from reference TRBV28 and TRBJ2-1 gives the full variable domain: DVKVTQSSRYLVKRTGEKVFLECVQDMDHENMFWYRQDPGLGLRLIYFSYDVKMKEKGDIPEGYSVSREKKERFSLILESASTNQTSMYLCASTEIGGEQFFGPGTRLTVL.

This clonotype was seen ten or more times. DNA for the CDR3: TGTGCCAGCAGACGAGGGGATCCCCCTGGAAACACCATATATTTT. As protein: CASRRGDPPGNTIYF. The rearrangement joins TRBV28 to TRBJ1-3; TRBD1 is a possible D gene (5 bases). Between the trimmed V and J ends, which lost 6 bases and 2 bases, there was a span of 14 bases. The CDR3 contains 15 residues. Germline CDR1 reads MDHEN; CDR2 reads SYDVKM.

V is TRBV6-2 or TRBV6-3 and J is TRBJ2-1, with TRBD2 as a possible D gene (6 bases). This CDR3 is built from 16 residues. The V end was cut by 0 bases, the J end by 3 bases, with 12 bases between. Per the germline V gene, CDR1 is MNHEY and CDR2 is SVGEGT. CDR3 bases: TGTGCCAGCAGTTACTCACGGGAGCCGGACTACAATGAGCAGTTCTTC. It yields the protein CASSYSREPDYNEQFF.

About this clonotype itself: With a much larger clone just one base away, this may be a read error. The chain joins TRBV20-1 to TRBJ1-6; no definite D call. The CDR3 contains 16 residues. Germline loops: CDR1 DFQATT, CDR2 SNEGSKA (reference sequence). The DNA of the CDR3 is TGCTGTGCTAGAGGTCGTGAACTAAGGGATAATTCACCCCTCCACTTT. It specifies CCARGRELRDNSPLHF.